This TCR beta chain stems from a study of cytomegalovirus exposure and HLA in healthy donors. Study details: Out of roughly 200 million T cells, an earlier analysis found over 90 million unique TCR beta sequences in total. Findings of the study overall: Presence/absence analyses assumed roughly uniform sequencing depth across donors.

This clone was detected only once. Its target is not known. PCR amplification relied on 60 Vbeta primers (plus 13 Jbeta primers). The method was immunoSEQ multiplex PCR; TCRdb's version includes in-frame clones alone and lacks a portion of them. The data hold approximately 150,000 clones, with around two thirds observed a single time. Healthy donors of bone marrow made up the group. The CDR3 contains 14 residues. The germline gives CDR1 SGDLS, CDR2 YYNGEE. The V gene lost 3 bases and the J gene lost 2 bases, with 11 bases spanning the gap. The V gene is TRBV9, the J gene TRBJ2-5, with a weak D call TRBD1 (6 bases). Sequencing input: PBMCs. This TCR came from a man aged 25-45 years in good health and CMV-seropositive. The CDR3 here is CASSEGVLQETQYF. The CDR3 coding sequence is TGTGCCAGCAGCGAGGGGGTCTTGCAAGAGACCCAGTACTTC.